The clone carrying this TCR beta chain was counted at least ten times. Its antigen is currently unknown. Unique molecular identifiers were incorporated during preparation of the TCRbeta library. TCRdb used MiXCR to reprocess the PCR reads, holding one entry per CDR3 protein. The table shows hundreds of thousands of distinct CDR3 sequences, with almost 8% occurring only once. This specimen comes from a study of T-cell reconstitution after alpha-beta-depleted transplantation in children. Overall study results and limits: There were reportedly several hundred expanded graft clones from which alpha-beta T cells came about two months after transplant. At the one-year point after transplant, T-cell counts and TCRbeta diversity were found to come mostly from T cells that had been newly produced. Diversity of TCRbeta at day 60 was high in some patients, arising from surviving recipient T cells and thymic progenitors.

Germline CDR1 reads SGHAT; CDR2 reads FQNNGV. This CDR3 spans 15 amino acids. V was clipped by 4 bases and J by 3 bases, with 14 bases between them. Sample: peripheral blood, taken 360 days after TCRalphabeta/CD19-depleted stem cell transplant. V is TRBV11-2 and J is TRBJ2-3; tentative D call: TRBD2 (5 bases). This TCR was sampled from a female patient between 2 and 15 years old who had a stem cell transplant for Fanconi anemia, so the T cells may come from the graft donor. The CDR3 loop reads CASSSQRSRTDTQYF. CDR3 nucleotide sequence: TGTGCCAGCAGCTCCCAGCGGTCCCGGACAGATACGCAGTATTTT. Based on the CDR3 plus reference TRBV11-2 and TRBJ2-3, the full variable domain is EAGVAQSPRYKIIEKRQSVAFWCNPISGHATLYWYQQILGQGPKLLIQFQNNGVVDDSQLPKDRFSAERLKGVDSTLKIQPAKLEDSAVYLCASSSQRSRTDTQYFGPGTRLTVL.